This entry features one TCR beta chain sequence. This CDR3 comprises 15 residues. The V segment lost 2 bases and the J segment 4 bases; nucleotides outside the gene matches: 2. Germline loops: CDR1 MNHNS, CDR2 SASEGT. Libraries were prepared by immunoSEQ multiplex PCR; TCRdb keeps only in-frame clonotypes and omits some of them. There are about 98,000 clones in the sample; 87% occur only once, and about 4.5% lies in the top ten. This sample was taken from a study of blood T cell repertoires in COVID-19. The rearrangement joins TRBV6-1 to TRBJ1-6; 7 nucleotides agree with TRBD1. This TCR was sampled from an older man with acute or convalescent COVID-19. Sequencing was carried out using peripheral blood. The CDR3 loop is CASSEYRGYNSPLHF. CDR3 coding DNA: TGTGCCAGCAGTGAATACAGGGGTTATAATTCACCCCTCCACTTT.